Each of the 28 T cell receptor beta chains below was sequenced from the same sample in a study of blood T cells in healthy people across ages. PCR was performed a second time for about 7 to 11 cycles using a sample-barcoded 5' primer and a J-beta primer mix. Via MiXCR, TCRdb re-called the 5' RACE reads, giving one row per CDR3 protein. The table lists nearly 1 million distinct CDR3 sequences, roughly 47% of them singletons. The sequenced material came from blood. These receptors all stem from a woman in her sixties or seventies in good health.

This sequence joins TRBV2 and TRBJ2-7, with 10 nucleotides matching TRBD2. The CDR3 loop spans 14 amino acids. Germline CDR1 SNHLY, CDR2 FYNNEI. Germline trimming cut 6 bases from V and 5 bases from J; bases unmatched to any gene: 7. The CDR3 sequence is CASRKLAGSNEQYF. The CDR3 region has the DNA TGTGCCAGCAGAAAACTAGCGGGAAGTAACGAGCAGTACTTC.

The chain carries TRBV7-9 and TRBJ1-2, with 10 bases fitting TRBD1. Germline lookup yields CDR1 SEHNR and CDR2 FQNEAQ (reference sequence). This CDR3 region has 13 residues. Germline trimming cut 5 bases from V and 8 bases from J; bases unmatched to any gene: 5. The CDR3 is CASSQGQGNGYTF. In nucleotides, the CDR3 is TGTGCCAGCAGCCAGGGACAGGGGAACGGCTACACCTTC.

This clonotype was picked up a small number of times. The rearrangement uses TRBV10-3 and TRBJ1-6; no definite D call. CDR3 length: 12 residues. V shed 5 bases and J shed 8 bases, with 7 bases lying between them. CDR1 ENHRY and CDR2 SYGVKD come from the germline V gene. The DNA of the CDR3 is TGTGCCATCAGTAACAGCTATTCACCCCTCCACTTT. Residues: CAISNSYSPLHF.

This CDR3 reads CASTRSGVSPMGQPQHF. The CDR3 bases are TGTGCCAGCACTCGAAGTGGGGTCAGCCCGATGGGACAGCCCCAGCATTTT. The chain combines TRBV6-1 with TRBJ1-5; D unresolved. Trimming removed 7 bases from V and 7 bases from J, with 26 bases in between. The germline CDR1 and CDR2 sequences are MNHNS and SASEGT. The CDR3 sequence is 17 residues long.

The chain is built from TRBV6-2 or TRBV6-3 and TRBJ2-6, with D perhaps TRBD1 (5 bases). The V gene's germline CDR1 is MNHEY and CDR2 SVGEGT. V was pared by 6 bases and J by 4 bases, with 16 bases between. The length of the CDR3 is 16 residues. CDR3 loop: CASRRPQGRGANVLTF. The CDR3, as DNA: TGTGCCAGCAGACGACCTCAGGGTCGAGGGGCCAACGTCCTGACTTTC.

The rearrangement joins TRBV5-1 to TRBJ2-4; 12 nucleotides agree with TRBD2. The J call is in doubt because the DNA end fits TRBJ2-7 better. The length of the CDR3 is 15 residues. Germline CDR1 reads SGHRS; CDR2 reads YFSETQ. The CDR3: CASSLETSGRPEQYF. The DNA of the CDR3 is TGCGCCAGCAGCTTGGAGACTAGCGGGAGACCCGAGCAGTACTTC.

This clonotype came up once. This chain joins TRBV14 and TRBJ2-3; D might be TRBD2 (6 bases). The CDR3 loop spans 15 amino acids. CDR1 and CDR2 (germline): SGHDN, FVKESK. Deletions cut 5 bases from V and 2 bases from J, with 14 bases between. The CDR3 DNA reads TGTGCCAGCAGCGCGAGGGGCGGGACCACAGATACGCAGTATTTT. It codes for CASSARGGTTDTQYF.

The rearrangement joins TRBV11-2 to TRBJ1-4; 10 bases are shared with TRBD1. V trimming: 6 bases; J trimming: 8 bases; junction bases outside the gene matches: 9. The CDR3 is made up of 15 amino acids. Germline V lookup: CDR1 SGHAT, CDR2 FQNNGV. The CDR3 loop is CASSYPGTGDEKLFF. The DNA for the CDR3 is TGTGCCAGCAGTTACCCCGGGACAGGGGACGAAAAACTGTTTTTT.

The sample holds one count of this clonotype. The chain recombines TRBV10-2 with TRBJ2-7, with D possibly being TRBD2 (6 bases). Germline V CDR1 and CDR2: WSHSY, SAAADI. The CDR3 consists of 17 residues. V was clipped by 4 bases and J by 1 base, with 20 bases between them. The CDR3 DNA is TGCGCCAGCAGTGGGCAGACTACTAGCAGGACGTCCTACGAGCAGTACTTC. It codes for CASSGQTTSRTSYEQYF.

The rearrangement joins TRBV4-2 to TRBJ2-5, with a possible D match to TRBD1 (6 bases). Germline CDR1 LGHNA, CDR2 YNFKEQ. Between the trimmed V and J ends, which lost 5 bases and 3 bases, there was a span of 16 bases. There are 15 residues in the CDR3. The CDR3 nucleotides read TGTGCCAGCAGCGCACAGGGTGCGGAGGAAGAGACCCAGTACTTC. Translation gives CASSAQGAEEETQYF.

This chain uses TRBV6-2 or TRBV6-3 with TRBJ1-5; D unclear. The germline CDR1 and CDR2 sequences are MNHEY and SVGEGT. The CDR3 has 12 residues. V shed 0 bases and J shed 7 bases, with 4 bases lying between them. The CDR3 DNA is TGTGCCAGCAGTTACTCGATACAGCCCCAGCATTTT. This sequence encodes CASSYSIQPQHF.

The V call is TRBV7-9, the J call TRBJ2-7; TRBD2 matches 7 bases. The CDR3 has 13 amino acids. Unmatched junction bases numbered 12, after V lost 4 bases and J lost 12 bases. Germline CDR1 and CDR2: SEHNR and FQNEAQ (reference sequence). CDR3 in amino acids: CASSSKRGTGRYF. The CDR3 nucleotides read TGTGCCAGCAGCTCTAAGCGGGGTACGGGACGGTACTTC.

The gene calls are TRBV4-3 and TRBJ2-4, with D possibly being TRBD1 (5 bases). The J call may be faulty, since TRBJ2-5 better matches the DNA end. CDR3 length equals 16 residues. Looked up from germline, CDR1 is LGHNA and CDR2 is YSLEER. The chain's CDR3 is CASSQDGVRGQETQYF. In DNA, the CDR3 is TGCGCCAGCAGCCAAGATGGCGTAAGGGGACAAGAGACCCAGTACTTC.

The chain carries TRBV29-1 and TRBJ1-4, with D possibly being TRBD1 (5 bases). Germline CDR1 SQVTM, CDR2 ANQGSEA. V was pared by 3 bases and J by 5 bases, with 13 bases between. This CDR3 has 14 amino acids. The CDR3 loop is CSVEGSGPNEKLFF. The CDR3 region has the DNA TGCAGCGTTGAGGGGTCGGGGCCCAATGAAAAACTGTTTTTT.

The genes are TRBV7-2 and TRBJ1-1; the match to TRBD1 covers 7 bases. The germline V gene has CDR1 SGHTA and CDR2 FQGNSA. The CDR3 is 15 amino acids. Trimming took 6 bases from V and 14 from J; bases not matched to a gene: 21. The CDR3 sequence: CASRDYIDREEVGFF. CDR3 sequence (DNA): TGTGCCAGCAGGGATTATATCGACAGGGAGGAGGTGGGCTTCTTT.

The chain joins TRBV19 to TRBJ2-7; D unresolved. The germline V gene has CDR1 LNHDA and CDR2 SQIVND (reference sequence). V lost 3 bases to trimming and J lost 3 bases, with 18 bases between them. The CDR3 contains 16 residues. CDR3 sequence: CASSITPQEGFYEQYF. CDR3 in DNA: TGTGCCAGTAGTATTACCCCTCAAGAAGGCTTCTACGAGCAGTACTTC.

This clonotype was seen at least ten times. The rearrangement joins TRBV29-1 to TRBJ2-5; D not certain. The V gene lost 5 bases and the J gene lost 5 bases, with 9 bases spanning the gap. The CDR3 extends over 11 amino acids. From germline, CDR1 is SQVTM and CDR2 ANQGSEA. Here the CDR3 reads CSVIGRETQYF. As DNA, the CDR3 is TGCAGCGTTATTGGACGGGAGACCCAGTACTTC.

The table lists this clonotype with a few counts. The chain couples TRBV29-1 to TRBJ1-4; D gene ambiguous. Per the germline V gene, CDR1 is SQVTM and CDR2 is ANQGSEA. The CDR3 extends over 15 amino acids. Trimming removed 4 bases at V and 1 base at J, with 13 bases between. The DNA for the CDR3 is TGCAGCGTTGTCGACCCTAGGGAAACTAATGAAAAACTGTTTTTT. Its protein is CSVVDPRETNEKLFF.

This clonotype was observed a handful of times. CDR3 amino acids: CASRLAGGSEQFF. CDR3 sequence (DNA): TGTGCCAGCAGACTAGCGGGAGGAAGTGAGCAGTTCTTC. This chain joins TRBV6-4 and TRBJ2-1; TRBD2 matches 12 bases. The germline gives CDR1 MRHNA, CDR2 SNTAGT. The V and J ends lost 6 bases and 9 bases, in that order; junction bases with no gene match: 3. The CDR3 sequence is 13 residues long.

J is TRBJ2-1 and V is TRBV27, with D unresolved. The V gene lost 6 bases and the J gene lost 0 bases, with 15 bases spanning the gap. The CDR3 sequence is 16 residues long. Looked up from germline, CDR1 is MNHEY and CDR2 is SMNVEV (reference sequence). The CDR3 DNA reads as TGTGCCAGCAGCCCCAAGACTTATAGCTCCTACAATGAGCAGTTCTTC. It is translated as CASSPKTYSSYNEQFF.

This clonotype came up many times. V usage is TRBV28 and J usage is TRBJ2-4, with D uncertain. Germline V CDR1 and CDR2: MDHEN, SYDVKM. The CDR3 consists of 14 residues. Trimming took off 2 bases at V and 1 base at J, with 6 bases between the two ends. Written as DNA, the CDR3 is TGTGCCAGCAGTTTAAGGCAGGCCAAAAACATTCAGTACTTC. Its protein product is CASSLRQAKNIQYF.

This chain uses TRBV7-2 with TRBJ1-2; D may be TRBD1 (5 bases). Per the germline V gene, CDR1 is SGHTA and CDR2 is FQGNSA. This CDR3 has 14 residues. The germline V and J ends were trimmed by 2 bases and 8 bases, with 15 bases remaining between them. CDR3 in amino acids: CASSLMSRAGGYTF. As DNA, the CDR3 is TGTGCCAGCAGCTTAATGTCCAGGGCAGGGGGCTACACCTTC.

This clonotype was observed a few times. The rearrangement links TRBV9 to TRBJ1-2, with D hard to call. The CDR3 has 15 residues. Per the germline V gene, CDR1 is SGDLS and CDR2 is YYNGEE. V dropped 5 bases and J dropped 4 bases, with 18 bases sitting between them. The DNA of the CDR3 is TGTGCCAGCAGTACTCAGCTTTCACTCAGCTATGGCTACACCTTC. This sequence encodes CASSTQLSLSYGYTF. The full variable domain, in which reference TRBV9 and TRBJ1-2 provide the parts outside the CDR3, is DSGVTQTPKHLITATGQRVTLRCSPRSGDLSVYWYQQSLDQGLQFLIQYYNGEERAKGNILERFSAQQFPDLHSELNLSSLELGDSALYFCASSTQLSLSYGYTFGSGTRLTVV.

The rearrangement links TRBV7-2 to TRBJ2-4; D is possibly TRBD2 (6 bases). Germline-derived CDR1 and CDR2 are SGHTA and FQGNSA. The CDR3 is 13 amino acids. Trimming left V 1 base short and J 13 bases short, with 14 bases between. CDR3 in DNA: TGTGCCAGCAGCTTAGAACTGGGACGGGGGCAGTACTTC. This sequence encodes CASSLELGRGQYF.

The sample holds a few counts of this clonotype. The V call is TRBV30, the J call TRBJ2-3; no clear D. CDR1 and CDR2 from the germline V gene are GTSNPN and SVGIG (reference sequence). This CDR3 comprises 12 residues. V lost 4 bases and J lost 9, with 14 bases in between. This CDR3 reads CAWTTLGTTQYF. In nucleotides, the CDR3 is TGTGCCTGGACCACCCTGGGTACGACGCAGTATTTT.

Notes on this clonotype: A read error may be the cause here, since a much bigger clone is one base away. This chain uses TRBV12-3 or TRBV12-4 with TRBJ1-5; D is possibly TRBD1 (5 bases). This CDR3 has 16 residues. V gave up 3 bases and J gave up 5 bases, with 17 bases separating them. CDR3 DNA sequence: TGTGCCAGCAGTTTCCCCCGATGGGGGTCCGATCAGCCCCAGCATTTT. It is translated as CASSFPRWGSDQPQHF.

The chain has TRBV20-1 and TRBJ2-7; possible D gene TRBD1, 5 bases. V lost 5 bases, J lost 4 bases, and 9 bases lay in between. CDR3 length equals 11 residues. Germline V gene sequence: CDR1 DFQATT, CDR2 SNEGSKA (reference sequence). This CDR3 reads CSALRDYEQYF. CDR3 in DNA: TGCAGTGCTCTCAGGGATTACGAGCAGTACTTC.

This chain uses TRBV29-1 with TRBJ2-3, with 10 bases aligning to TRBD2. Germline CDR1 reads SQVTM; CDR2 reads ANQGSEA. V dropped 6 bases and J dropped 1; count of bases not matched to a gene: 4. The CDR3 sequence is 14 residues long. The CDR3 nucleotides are TGCAGCGTCCCTCTAGCGGGGGGCACAGATACGCAGTATTTT. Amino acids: CSVPLAGGTDTQYF.